This T cell receptor beta chain was documented in a study of blood T cells in healthy people across ages. The trim removed 5 bases at V and 6 bases at J, leaving 6 bases unmatched. CDR3 size: 15 residues. Germline loops: CDR1 MNHEY, CDR2 SVGEGT. The total RNA that was extracted per sample amounted to at least 5.5 micrograms. A second PCR, run for about 7 to 12 cycles, used a sample-barcoded 5' primer plus a J-beta primer mix. Via MiXCR, TCRdb re-called the 5' RACE reads, giving one row per CDR3 protein. The sample has about 1,500,000 distinct CDR3 sequences; 42% are singletons. The specimen was blood. This receptor was identified in a woman under 30 in good health. This chain connects TRBV6-2 or TRBV6-3 to TRBJ2-1, with TRBD1 matching over 11 bases. CDR3 sequence (DNA): TGTGCCAGCAGTAAGTGGACAGGGGGCTTCAATGAGCAGTTCTTC. Its translation: CASSKWTGGFNEQFF.